These 21 T cell receptor beta chains came from one sample sequenced in a study of early stage breast cancer tumors. The repertoire was sequenced with immunoSEQ multiplex PCR; TCRdb's copy has only in-frame clones and lacks some. There are about 28,000 clones in the sample; about 60% occur only once, and 7% to 9.5% lies in the top ten. Sequencing was carried out using breast tumor tissue. The origin of the receptors is a person aged 45 to 60 with breast cancer.

The chain recombines TRBV5-1 with TRBJ2-3; D perhaps matches TRBD2 (5 bases). The length of the CDR3 is 14 residues. The germline CDR1 and CDR2 sequences are SGHRS and YFSETQ. V lost 4 bases and J 1 base, leaving 10 bases between the germline ends. CDR3 region: CASSILAGTDTQYF. Written as DNA, the CDR3 is TGCGCCAGCAGCATTCTAGCAGGCACAGATACGCAGTATTTT.

The V gene is TRBV5-6, the J gene TRBJ1-1, with D possibly matching TRBD1 (6 bases). The CDR3 totals 14 residues. CDR1 and CDR2 (germline): SGHDT, YYEEEE. Trimming took 4 bases from V and 8 from J, leaving 18 bases between them. This chain's CDR3 is CASSPTGFILEAFF. Written as DNA, the CDR3 is TGTGCCAGCAGCCCCACAGGGTTTATTTTGGAAGCTTTCTTT. Complete variable domain (other parts from reference TRBV5-6 and TRBJ1-1): DAGVTQSPTHLIKTRGQQVTLRCSPKSGHDTVSWYQQALGQGPQFIFQYYEEEERQRGNFPDRFSGHQFPNYSSELNVNALLLGDSALYLCASSPTGFILEAFFGQGTRLTVV.

This clone was detected a few times. The rearrangement joins TRBV6-1 to TRBJ1-2; 7 positions agree with TRBD1. From germline, CDR1 is MNHNS and CDR2 SASEGT. V lost 1 base and J lost 4; bases outside the gene matches: 9. The CDR3 covers 16 residues. CDR3 in amino acids: CASSEEAGGRGYGYTF. In DNA form, the CDR3 reads TGTGCCAGCAGTGAAGAGGCAGGGGGAAGAGGCTATGGCTACACCTTC.

The V call is TRBV5-1, the J call TRBJ2-7; 8 nucleotides align to TRBD1. J gave up 4 bases and V 3 bases, and 9 bases lay outside the gene matches. The length of the CDR3 is 15 residues. The germline V gene encodes CDR1 SGHRS and CDR2 YFSETQ. The CDR3 nucleotides read TGCGCCAGCAGCTATGGACAGGGTAGCGGTTACGAGCAGTACTTC. Its protein product is CASSYGQGSGYEQYF.

The rearrangement uses TRBV9 and TRBJ2-3; D may be TRBD2 (6 bases). The CDR3 contains 16 residues. Trimming left V 8 bases short and J 7 bases short, with 26 bases between. Germline-derived CDR1 and CDR2 are SGDLS and YYNGEE. CDR3 loop: CASGPGTHLFTNTQYF. For the CDR3, the DNA is TGTGCCAGTGGACCCGGGACTCACCTTTTTACAAATACGCAGTATTTT.

The rearrangement joins TRBV11-2 to TRBJ2-7, with D tentatively TRBD2 (5 bases). The CDR3 sequence is 13 residues long. CDR1 is SGHAT, CDR2 FQNNGV, per germline. Trimming left V 3 bases short and J 6 bases short, with 12 bases between. Here the CDR3 reads CASSFNLASEQYF. Here the CDR3 DNA reads TGTGCCAGCAGCTTTAATCTAGCCAGCGAGCAGTACTTC.

This sequence joins TRBV19 and TRBJ2-3; D unresolved. Germline-derived CDR1 and CDR2 are LNHDA and SQIVND (reference sequence). The ends were cut back, 5 bases at V and 5 bases at J, with 20 bases in the middle. CDR3 length: 16 residues. CDR3 DNA sequence: TGTGCCAGTAGTGCAAACCGACCAGGCCGAGGAGATACGCAGTATTTT. It codes for CASSANRPGRGDTQYF.

This rearrangement joins TRBV5-1 to TRBJ2-3, with 8 bases that match TRBD2. CDR1 and CDR2 (germline): SGHRS, YFSETQ. The CDR3 runs 17 residues. V dropped 5 bases and J dropped 4; count of bases not matched to a gene: 15. The CDR3 loop is CASRLKFSGGPADTQYF. CDR3 bases: TGCGCCAGCAGACTGAAGTTTTCGGGAGGGCCCGCAGATACGCAGTATTTT.

The rearrangement joins TRBV5-4 to TRBJ2-3; 10 nucleotides agree with TRBD1. The V gene end was trimmed by 3 bases and the J gene end by 3 bases; junction bases not matched to a gene: 7. This CDR3 contains 16 residues. The V gene's germline CDR1 is SGHNT and CDR2 YYREEE (reference sequence). CDR3 loop: CASSSRQGAGTDTQYF. CDR3 DNA: TGTGCCAGCAGCTCCCGACAGGGGGCTGGGACAGATACGCAGTATTTT.

The genes are TRBV9 and TRBJ2-3, with 8 bases lining up with TRBD2. The CDR3 sequence is 15 residues long. The germline gives CDR1 SGDLS, CDR2 YYNGEE. V was pared by 0 bases and J by 4 bases, with 4 bases of the junction left unmatched. The CDR3 region is CASSVVAGGADTQYF. CDR3 nucleotide sequence: TGTGCCAGCAGCGTAGTGGCGGGAGGTGCAGATACGCAGTATTTT.

The V call is TRBV5-1, the J call TRBJ1-1, with 7 bases lining up with TRBD1. CDR1 and CDR2 (germline): SGHRS, YFSETQ. The length of the CDR3 is 15 residues. J gave up 1 base and V 5 bases, and 8 bases lay outside the gene matches. CDR3 amino acids: CASSTTGVGNTEAFF. The CDR3, as DNA: TGCGCCAGCAGTACCACAGGGGTTGGGAACACTGAAGCTTTCTTT.

The chain employs TRBV6-5 and TRBJ1-3; TRBD1 aligns across 10 bases. V gave up 6 bases and J gave up 2 bases; unmatched junction bases: 4. The CDR3 length is 15 residues. Germline loops: CDR1 MNHEY, CDR2 SVGAGI. As DNA, the CDR3 is TGTGCCAGCAGACCCGGGACAGGGGCTGGAAACACCATATATTTT. It specifies CASRPGTGAGNTIYF.

The J gene is TRBJ2-7, the V gene TRBV11-3; D is perhaps TRBD2 (5 bases). V lost 2 bases to trimming and J lost 8 bases, with 13 bases between them. The CDR3 contains 13 residues. Germline V gives CDR1 SGHNT, CDR2 YENEEA. CDR3 DNA: TGTGCCAGCAGCTTAACGTTGACGGGAAAGCAGTACTTC. Translation: CASSLTLTGKQYF.

The V gene is TRBV18, the J gene TRBJ2-2; 7 bases are shared with TRBD2. In germline, CDR1 is KGHSH, CDR2 LQKENI. The CDR3 has 16 amino acids. V trimming: 4 bases; J trimming: 0 bases; junction bases outside the gene matches: 5. Here the CDR3 reads CASSRTSAPNTGELFF. CDR3 DNA sequence: TGTGCCAGCTCACGTACTAGCGCTCCGAACACCGGGGAGCTGTTTTTT.

The chain joins TRBV18 to TRBJ1-2; 8 bases are shared with TRBD1. CDR3 length: 14 amino acids. Germline V gene sequence: CDR1 KGHSH, CDR2 LQKENI. The V and J ends lost 3 bases and 3 bases, in that order; junction bases with no gene match: 3. CDR3 amino acids: CASSPGQEHYGYTF. In DNA form, the CDR3 reads TGTGCCAGCTCACCGGGACAGGAGCACTATGGCTACACCTTC.

This clone was observed a handful of times. The chain carries TRBV30 and TRBJ1-1; D gene unclear. CDR1 is GTSNPN, CDR2 SVGIG, per germline (reference sequence). V was cut by 2 bases and J by 3 bases, with 7 bases left in between. This CDR3 comprises 12 residues. CDR3 sequence (DNA): TGTGCCTGGAGTATAGTGGACACTGAAGCTTTCTTT. Translated, it gives CAWSIVDTEAFF.

The chain recombines TRBV11-3 with TRBJ1-2, with 12 bases lining up with TRBD1. The germline V gene encodes CDR1 SGHNT and CDR2 YENEEA. This CDR3 spans 17 amino acids. Trimming took 3 bases from V and 8 from J; bases not matched to a gene: 13. The CDR3 DNA sequence: TGTGCCAGCAGCTTCCGGGACAGGGGGCGCGGGTATGAGGGCTACACCTTC. Its translation: CASSFRDRGRGYEGYTF. Looking up the rest from reference TRBV11-3 and TRBJ1-2 gives the full variable domain: EAGVVQSPRYKIIEKKQPVAFWCNPISGHNTLYWYLQNLGQGPELLIRYENEEAVDDSQLPKDRFSAERLKGVDSTLKIQPAELGDSAVYLCASSFRDRGRGYEGYTFGSGTRLTVV.

The chain couples TRBV6-5 to TRBJ2-3; no clear D gene. The CDR3 covers 16 residues. The V gene's germline CDR1 is MNHEY and CDR2 SVGAGI. Trimming left V 0 bases short and J 1 base short, with 11 bases between. The CDR3 nucleotides read TGTGCCAGCAGTTACTCCCGTAGTCTAGGCACAGATACGCAGTATTTT. It translates to CASSYSRSLGTDTQYF.

The rearrangement joins TRBV28 to TRBJ2-5; 9 bases are a match to TRBD1. J gave up 4 bases and V 8 bases, and 14 bases lay outside the gene matches. CDR1 is MDHEN, CDR2 SYDVKM, per germline. CDR3 length: 16 amino acids. CDR3 nucleotides: TGTGCCAGCGGGAATACAGGGGGCGGTATTATAGAGACCCAGTACTTC. Translating gives CASGNTGGGIIETQYF.

This clone was observed once. The chain joins TRBV6-1 to TRBJ1-3; D is unresolved. The ends were cut back, 6 bases at V and 3 bases at J, with 12 bases in the middle. From germline, CDR1 is MNHNS and CDR2 SASEGT. The CDR3 is made up of 14 amino acids. The CDR3 protein is CASSPNLYGNTIYF. The CDR3 bases are TGTGCCAGCAGCCCAAACCTGTATGGAAACACCATATATTTT.

This clone was found once. The CDR3: CASGLVLGRFNYGYTF. CDR3 DNA sequence: TGTGCTAGTGGTTTGGTACTCGGCAGGTTCAACTATGGCTACACCTTC. The gene calls are TRBV12-5 and TRBJ1-2; D gene unclear. The CDR3 loop spans 16 amino acids. Germline V CDR1 and CDR2: LGHNT, FRNRAP. Between the trimmed V and J ends, which lost 0 bases and 2 bases, there was a span of 13 bases.